The 29 T cell receptor beta chains below come from one sample, sequenced in a study of STAT5B mutations in CD4+ large granular lymphocyte leukemia. The assay was immunoSEQ multiplex PCR, and TCRdb's table has in-frame clones only and misses some. Of tens of thousands of clones in the sample, approximately 88% were seen once. The sequenced material came from CD4+ T cells from blood buffy coats. The receptors shown here come from a human donor in good health.

This chain links TRBV18 with TRBJ1-2, with 7 bases matching TRBD1. V dropped 5 bases and J dropped 4; count of bases not matched to a gene: 4. Germline V lookup: CDR1 KGHSH, CDR2 LQKENI. The CDR3 length is 13 residues. The CDR3 loop is CASSSTGLYGYTF. CDR3 nucleotides: TGTGCCAGCTCATCGACAGGGCTCTATGGCTACACCTTC. Drawing the rest from reference TRBV18 and TRBJ1-2, the complete variable domain is NAGVMQNPRHLVRRRGQEARLRCSPMKGHSHVYWYRQLPEEGLKFMVYLQKENIIDESGMPKERFSAEFPKEGPSILRIQQVVRGDSAAYFCASSSTGLYGYTFGSGTRLTVV.

The chain couples TRBV7-9 to TRBJ1-2; D possibly corresponds to TRBD1 (6 bases). CDR1 and CDR2 (germline): SEHNR, FQNEAQ (reference sequence). V lost 3 bases and J lost 4, with 15 bases in between. The CDR3 is 15 residues long. The CDR3 region is CASSLDDRTFYGYTF. As DNA, the CDR3 is TGTGCCAGCAGCTTGGACGACAGGACCTTCTATGGCTACACCTTC.

The chain employs TRBV7-8 and TRBJ2-3, with 10 bases lining up with TRBD2. The V segment lost 3 bases and the J segment 2 bases; nucleotides outside the gene matches: 2. The CDR3 is made up of 15 amino acids. Germline lookup yields CDR1 SGHVS and CDR2 FQNEAQ. The CDR3 spells CASSFLAGDTDTQYF. The CDR3 region has the DNA TGTGCCAGCAGCTTTCTAGCGGGGGACACAGATACGCAGTATTTT.

The chain employs TRBV29-1 and TRBJ2-1, with D perhaps TRBD1 (6 bases). CDR3 length: 12 residues. The germline V gene has CDR1 SQVTM and CDR2 ANQGSEA. V dropped 8 bases and J dropped 2 bases, with 10 bases sitting between them. This chain's CDR3 is CSLRTAYNEQFF. DNA of the CDR3: TGCAGCCTTCGGACAGCCTACAATGAGCAGTTCTTC.

The chain employs TRBV9 and TRBJ2-7; a possible D gene is TRBD2 (6 bases). This CDR3 is built from 15 residues. V was clipped by 4 bases and J by 0 bases, with 14 bases between them. The germline V gene encodes CDR1 SGDLS and CDR2 YYNGEE. CDR3 DNA sequence: TGTGCCAGCAGCAAAGGGACTTCCATCTCCTACGAGCAGTACTTC. Protein: CASSKGTSISYEQYF.

The CDR3 region has the DNA TGTGCCAGCAGCCGCCGCGCTCCCGGGACAGGAGGGAATGAGCAGTTCTTC. This gives the protein CASSRRAPGTGGNEQFF. The rearrangement links TRBV9 to TRBJ2-1; 8 nucleotides line up with TRBD1. V gave up 4 bases and J gave up 7 bases; unmatched junction bases: 16. CDR3 size: 17 residues. CDR1 SGDLS and CDR2 YYNGEE come from the germline V gene. Filled out from reference TRBV9 and TRBJ2-1, the complete variable domain reads DSGVTQTPKHLITATGQRVTLRCSPRSGDLSVYWYQQSLDQGLQFLIQYYNGEERAKGNILERFSAQQFPDLHSELNLSSLELGDSALYFCASSRRAPGTGGNEQFFGPGTRLTVL.

V is TRBV29-1 and J is TRBJ2-5; TRBD2 matches at 11 bases. J lost 6 bases, V lost 3 bases, and 9 bases had no gene match. The CDR3 runs to 15 residues. The germline V gene has CDR1 SQVTM and CDR2 ANQGSEA. The CDR3 sequence is CSVDGAASGGKTQYF. CDR3 nucleotide sequence: TGCAGCGTTGATGGTGCCGCTAGCGGGGGGAAGACCCAGTACTTC.

This chain links TRBV30 with TRBJ2-7; possibly TRBD1 or TRBD2 for D (5 bases each). The CDR3 runs 13 residues. V was cut by 5 bases and J by 5 bases, with 16 bases left in between. CDR1 and CDR2 from the germline V gene are GTSNPN and SVGIG (reference sequence). The CDR3 bases are TGTGCCTGGGGGGGACGCCTGAGGAACGAGCAGTACTTC. Amino acid sequence: CAWGGRLRNEQYF.

The CDR3: CASSPDRDYGYTF. The CDR3 bases are TGTGCCAGCTCACCTGACAGGGACTATGGCTACACCTTC. V is TRBV18 and J is TRBJ1-2, with 7 nucleotides matching TRBD1. Germline CDR1 and CDR2: KGHSH and LQKENI. Trimming removed 3 bases from V and 3 bases from J; junction bases left unmatched: 1. CDR3 length equals 13 residues.

For this clone: Within the sample, other DNA sequences also encode this same CDR3. This chain links TRBV11-3 with TRBJ2-7; no reliable D call. Germline V gene sequence: CDR1 SGHNT, CDR2 YENEEA. The CDR3 is 11 residues long. Trimming took 4 bases from V and 7 from J, leaving 8 bases between them. The CDR3 coding sequence is TGTGCCAGCAGCTCCCGTGGGGAGCAGTACTTC. It translates to CASSSRGEQYF.

This clone has just one count. The chain has TRBV4-3 and TRBJ1-3; 7 bases line up with TRBD1. Looked up from germline, CDR1 is LGHNA and CDR2 is YSLEER. Trimming cost V 1 base and J 2 bases; bases outside gene matches: 5. The CDR3 sequence is 16 residues long. The CDR3 loop reads CASSQGITGAGNTIYF. As DNA, the CDR3 is TGCGCCAGCAGCCAAGGAATTACAGGGGCTGGAAACACCATATATTTT.

The V gene is TRBV7-8, the J gene TRBJ1-1; D remains ambiguous. V shed 9 bases and J shed 8 bases, with 22 bases lying between them. Germline V gene lookup returns CDR1 SGHVS and CDR2 FQNEAQ. This CDR3 spans 14 amino acids. The CDR3 loop reads CASQGGRENFEAFF. DNA for the CDR3: TGTGCCAGTCAAGGCGGGAGAGAAAACTTCGAAGCTTTCTTT.

Only a few counts were recorded for this clone. The J gene is TRBJ1-2, the V gene TRBV28; TRBD1 aligns across 8 bases. V was clipped by 4 bases and J by 4 bases; unmatched bases: 5. The CDR3 has 14 residues. Germline V gene lookup returns CDR1 MDHEN and CDR2 SYDVKM. This CDR3 reads CASSSTQGAYGYTF. The CDR3 DNA follows: TGTGCCAGCAGTTCCACGCAGGGGGCCTATGGCTACACCTTC.

This clone is a singleton in its sample. The V call is TRBV29-1, the J call TRBJ1-1, with D possibly matching TRBD1 (6 bases). The CDR3 totals 15 residues. CDR1 and CDR2 from the germline V gene are SQVTM and ANQGSEA. Trimming took 0 bases from V and 8 from J, leaving 19 bases between them. CDR3 region: CSVEDGGLFVAEAFF. The DNA for the CDR3 is TGCAGCGTTGAAGATGGGGGGCTGTTTGTCGCGGAAGCTTTCTTT. Together with reference TRBV29-1 and TRBJ1-1, the CDR3 gives the full variable domain: SAVISQKPSRDICQRGTSLTIQCQVDSQVTMMFWYRQQPGQSLTLIATANQGSEATYESGFVIDKFPISRPNLTFSTLTVSNMSPEDSSIYLCSVEDGGLFVAEAFFGQGTRLTVV.

The J gene is TRBJ1-1, the V gene TRBV28; D remains unclear. The CDR3 loop spans 12 amino acids. CDR1 and CDR2 (germline): MDHEN, SYDVKM. V lost 5 bases to trimming and J lost 4 bases, with 8 bases between them. CDR3: CASSLTATEAFF. In DNA form, the CDR3 reads TGTGCCAGCAGTCTAACGGCCACTGAAGCTTTCTTT.

This clone showed up just once. The J gene is TRBJ1-2, the V gene TRBV7-2; 8 bases match TRBD1. V was pared by 1 base and J by 2 bases, with 6 bases of the junction left unmatched. The CDR3 spans 16 residues. Germline V gives CDR1 SGHTA, CDR2 FQGNSA. This CDR3 reads CASSLGQGPWNYGYTF. The DNA of the CDR3 is TGTGCCAGCAGCTTAGGACAGGGGCCCTGGAACTATGGCTACACCTTC.

This clone is a singleton in its sample. This chain links TRBV7-9 with TRBJ2-1, with 7 bases lining up with TRBD2. V shed 5 bases and J 6 bases; nucleotides not matched to a gene: 10. This CDR3 region has 15 residues. Germline values: CDR1 SEHNR, CDR2 FQNEAQ (reference sequence). The CDR3 nucleotides are TGTGCCAGCAGCCCGGGGGGAACAGCGGGCAATGAGCAGTTCTTC. Translated, it gives CASSPGGTAGNEQFF.

CDR3 nucleotides: TGTGCCAGCAGCCACTCCGGCCGCGGGGGAAACACCATATATTTT. Protein: CASSHSGRGGNTIYF. The chain carries TRBV6-5 and TRBJ1-3; D is ambiguous. Germline CDR1 and CDR2: MNHEY and SVGAGI. This CDR3 spans 15 amino acids. Trimming pared 6 bases from V and 4 bases from J, leaving 16 bases between.

The J gene is TRBJ1-2, the V gene TRBV29-1; 7 nucleotides match TRBD1. The trim removed 5 bases at V and 5 bases at J, leaving 5 bases unmatched. The V gene's germline CDR1 is SQVTM and CDR2 ANQGSEA. The CDR3 is 12 amino acids. CDR3 sequence reads: CSVSLQGYGYTF. The CDR3 nucleotides read TGCAGCGTTTCCCTACAGGGGTATGGCTACACCTTC.

The V and J genes are TRBV27 and TRBJ2-7; 10 bases align to TRBD1. The CDR3 totals 15 residues. V gave up 5 bases and J gave up 1 base; unmatched junction bases: 5. The V gene's germline CDR1 is MNHEY and CDR2 SMNVEV (reference sequence). CDR3 protein: CASSTRTGGSYEQYF. DNA of the CDR3: TGTGCCAGCAGTACACGGACAGGGGGATCCTACGAGCAGTACTTC.

The chain uses TRBV7-2 and TRBJ2-1; D remains unclear. The CDR3 consists of 10 residues. The germline V gene has CDR1 SGHTA and CDR2 FQGNSA. Trimming left V 3 bases short and J 9 bases short, with 3 bases between. Here the CDR3 reads CASSFVEQFF. CDR3 DNA: TGTGCCAGCAGCTTCGTTGAGCAGTTCTTC.

The J gene is TRBJ1-4, the V gene TRBV21-1; the DNA was not used to check the table's D call, TRBD1. TRBV21-1 is flagged as a pseudogene. The CDR3 is 12 residues long. As DNA, the CDR3 is TGTGCCAGCAGCCCACACAAAGACAGGCAGGAGTTT. Translated, it gives CASSPHKDRQEF.

The chain uses TRBV7-3 and TRBJ1-1, with unresolved D. The ends were cut back, 1 base at V and 0 bases at J, with 6 bases in the middle. This CDR3 spans 14 amino acids. Germline CDR1 SGHTA, CDR2 FQGTGA. CDR3 region: CASSLSSMNTEAFF. The CDR3 DNA is TGTGCCAGCAGCTTAAGCAGCATGAACACTGAAGCTTTCTTT.

This sequence joins TRBV15 and TRBJ2-3, with D possibly matching TRBD1 (5 bases). This CDR3 contains 13 residues. Trimming removed 5 bases at V and 4 bases at J, with 10 bases between. The germline gives CDR1 LNHNV, CDR2 YYDKDF (reference sequence). Here the CDR3 reads CATSAQGADTQYF. The CDR3 DNA follows: TGTGCCACCAGCGCACAAGGGGCAGATACGCAGTATTTT.

The chain recombines TRBV6-5 with TRBJ1-1; D ambiguous. V lost 6 bases and J lost 5, with 7 bases in between. Germline loops: CDR1 MNHEY, CDR2 SVGAGI. This CDR3 has 11 amino acids. This CDR3 reads CASSLGTEAFF. CDR3 in DNA: TGTGCCAGCAGCCTCGGGACTGAAGCTTTCTTT.

This sequence joins TRBV7-2 and TRBJ2-7, with D tentatively TRBD1 (5 bases). Trimming cost V 2 bases and J 2 bases, with 13 bases left between them. Germline CDR1 is SGHTA and CDR2 is FQGNSA. The CDR3 spans 15 residues. The CDR3 sequence: CASSLWSDRTYEQYF. The CDR3 DNA follows: TGTGCCAGCAGCTTATGGTCTGACAGAACCTACGAGCAGTACTTC.

This clone was seen a few times. V and J are TRBV11-2 and TRBJ1-1; 9 nucleotides line up with TRBD1. Germline V gives CDR1 SGHAT, CDR2 FQNNGV. This CDR3 is 16 amino acids long. V gave up 7 bases and J gave up 0 bases; unmatched junction bases: 9. The CDR3 here is CASNGGQGLLNTEAFF. DNA of the CDR3: TGTGCCAGCAATGGGGGACAGGGTTTACTGAACACTGAAGCTTTCTTT.

The rearrangement uses TRBV20-1 and TRBJ1-2, with TRBD1 identical over 7 bases. V gave up 5 bases and J gave up 9 bases; unmatched junction bases: 6. The CDR3 loop spans 11 amino acids. Germline lookup yields CDR1 DFQATT and CDR2 SNEGSKA (reference sequence). CDR3 protein: CSAPRGRSYTF. The CDR3 coding sequence is TGCAGTGCTCCCAGGGGGAGAAGCTACACCTTC.

The chain combines TRBV6-1 with TRBJ1-4; D ambiguous. This CDR3 comprises 13 residues. Per germline, CDR1 MNHNS and CDR2 SASEGT. V lost 7 bases to trimming and J lost 4 bases, with 10 bases between them. The CDR3 bases are TGTGCCAGCAATTCAGTCGTTAATGAAAAACTGTTTTTT. Residues: CASNSVVNEKLFF.